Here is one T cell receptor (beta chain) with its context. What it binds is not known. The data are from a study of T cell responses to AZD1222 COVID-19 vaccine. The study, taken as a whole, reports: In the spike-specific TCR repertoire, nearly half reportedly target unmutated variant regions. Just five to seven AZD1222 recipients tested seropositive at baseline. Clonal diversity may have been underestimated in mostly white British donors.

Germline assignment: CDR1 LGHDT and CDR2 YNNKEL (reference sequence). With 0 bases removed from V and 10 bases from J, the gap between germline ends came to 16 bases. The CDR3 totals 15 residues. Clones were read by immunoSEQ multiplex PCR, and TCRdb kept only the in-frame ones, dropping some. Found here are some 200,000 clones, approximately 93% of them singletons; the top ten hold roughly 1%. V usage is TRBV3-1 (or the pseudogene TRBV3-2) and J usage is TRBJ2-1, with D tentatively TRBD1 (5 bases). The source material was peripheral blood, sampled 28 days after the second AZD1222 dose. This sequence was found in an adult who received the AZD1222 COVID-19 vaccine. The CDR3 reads CASSQDRPLKGEQFF. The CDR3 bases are TGTGCCAGCAGCCAAGATAGACCCTTAAAGGGGGAGCAGTTCTTC.